The clone carrying this TCR beta chain was counted once. The data were taken from a study of T cell changes during pregnancy in multiple sclerosis. Trimming cost V 5 bases and J 1 base, with 11 bases left between them. Looked up from germline, CDR1 is SQVTM and CDR2 is ANQGSEA. The CDR3 has 13 residues. Here immunoSEQ multiplex PCR was the method, and the copy in TCRdb shows in-frame clones only, minus some. The profile shows about 83,000 clones, approximately 91% of them singletons. Here the sequenced sample was PBMCs, taken in the first trimester of pregnancy. The chain couples TRBV29-1 to TRBJ2-5; TRBD2 might be the D (6 bases). The receptor's source is a female donor in good health, serving as a control in a pregnancy study. Some clones in this sample may be carry-over from other donors' samples. The CDR3 DNA reads as TGCAGCGTTTCTAGCGCTACCCAAGAGACCCAGTACTTC. It specifies CSVSSATQETQYF.